This T cell receptor beta chain was sequenced during a study of T cell responses to AZD1222 COVID-19 vaccine. This CDR3 region has 16 residues. Germline values: CDR1 MNHEY, CDR2 SMNVEV (reference sequence). The V and J ends lost 5 bases and 6 bases, in that order; junction bases with no gene match: 16. Findings and caveats of the study: Nearly half of spike-specific TCRs reportedly target variant regions that are unmutated in the B.1.351 and B.1.1.7 variants. Mostly white British, mostly female donors; authors suggested clonal diversity may be underestimated.

The data were produced by immunoSEQ multiplex PCR, yet TCRdb's version contains in-frame clones alone and is incomplete. The sample carries 90,000 to 110,000 clones, 70% to 90% recorded once. Concerning this clone: Its specificity is not known.

The rearrangement joins TRBV27 to TRBJ2-7, with 7 bases identical to TRBD1. The sequencing here drew on peripheral blood, taken on day 0 of MenACWY control vaccination. The TCR sequence derives from an adult in good health. The CDR3 reads CASSLNPRTGSGEQYF. CDR3 nucleotides: TGTGCCAGCAGTCTGAACCCCCGGACAGGATCCGGCGAGCAGTACTTC.